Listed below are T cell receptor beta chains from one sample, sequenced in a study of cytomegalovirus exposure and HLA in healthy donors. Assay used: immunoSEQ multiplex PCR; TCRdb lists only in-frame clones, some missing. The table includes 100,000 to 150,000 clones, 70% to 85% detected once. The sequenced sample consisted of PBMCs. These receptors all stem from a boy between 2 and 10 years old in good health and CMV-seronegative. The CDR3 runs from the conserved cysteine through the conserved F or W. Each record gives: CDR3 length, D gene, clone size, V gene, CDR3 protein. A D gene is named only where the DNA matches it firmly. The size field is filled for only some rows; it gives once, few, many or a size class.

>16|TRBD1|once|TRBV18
CASSGTRTGFNSPLHF
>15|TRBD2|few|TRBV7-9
CASSPGRGGSYEQYF
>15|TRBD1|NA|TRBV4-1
CASSQAPRGLAGYTF
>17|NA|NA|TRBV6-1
CASSEWGRIELNYGYTF
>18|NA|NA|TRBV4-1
CASSQSPHMVSSGNEQFF
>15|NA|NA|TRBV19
CASSLGSSENQPQHF
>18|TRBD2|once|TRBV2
CASSPYTTSGGRTDTQYF
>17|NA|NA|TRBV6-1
CASSVGAGARNNQPQHF
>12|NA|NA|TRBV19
CASSIGTREAFF
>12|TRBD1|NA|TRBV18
CASSPVRDRVFF
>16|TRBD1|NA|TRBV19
CASRDRGQPNTGELFF
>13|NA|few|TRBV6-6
CASSYPDSYEQYF
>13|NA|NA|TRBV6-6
CASSALKNQPQHF
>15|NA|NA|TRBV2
CASRSGRDSYYGYTF
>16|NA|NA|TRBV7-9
CASSLDPGINNQPQHF
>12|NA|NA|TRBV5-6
CASSWGQGNLFF
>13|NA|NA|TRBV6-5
CASSLGGLGGYTF
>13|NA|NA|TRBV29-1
CSAVQGSENIQYF
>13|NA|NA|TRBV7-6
CATQNLMNTEAFF
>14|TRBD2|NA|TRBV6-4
CASSPSSGGNEQFF
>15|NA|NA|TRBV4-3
CASSPQDRTQEKLFF
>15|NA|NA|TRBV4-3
CASSQDREDIDEQYF
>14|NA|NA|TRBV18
CASSPSGAVTEAFF
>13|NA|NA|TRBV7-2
CASSAPGSREAFF
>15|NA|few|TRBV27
CASSDLPRGAETQYF
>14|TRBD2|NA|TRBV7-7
CASSTGGGADTQYF
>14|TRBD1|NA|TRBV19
CASSITDRAETQHF
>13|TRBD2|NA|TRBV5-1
CASSSGRTDTQYF
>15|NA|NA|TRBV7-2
CASSLVEGMGYEQYF
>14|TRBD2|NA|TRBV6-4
CASSESGTFGELFF
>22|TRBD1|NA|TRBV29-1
CSVDPWAGGEYSATMAQTEAFF
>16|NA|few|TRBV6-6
CASSFPGGKGQETQYF
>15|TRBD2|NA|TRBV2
CASSTTSGRPDTQYF
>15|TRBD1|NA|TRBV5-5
CASSLVGQGDEKLFF
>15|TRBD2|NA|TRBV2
CASRGLAASTDTQYF
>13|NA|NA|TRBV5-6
CASSFGGGTEAFF
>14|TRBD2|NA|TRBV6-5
CASSRPLAGGTQYF
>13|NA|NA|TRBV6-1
CASRGANTDTQYF
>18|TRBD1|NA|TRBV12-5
CASGGTGFLQSSGNTIYF
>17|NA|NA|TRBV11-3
CASSPDGSPVGTGELFF
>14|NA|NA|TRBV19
CASSPDLGLYGYTF
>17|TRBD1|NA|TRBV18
CASSPRGMGQGNYGYTF